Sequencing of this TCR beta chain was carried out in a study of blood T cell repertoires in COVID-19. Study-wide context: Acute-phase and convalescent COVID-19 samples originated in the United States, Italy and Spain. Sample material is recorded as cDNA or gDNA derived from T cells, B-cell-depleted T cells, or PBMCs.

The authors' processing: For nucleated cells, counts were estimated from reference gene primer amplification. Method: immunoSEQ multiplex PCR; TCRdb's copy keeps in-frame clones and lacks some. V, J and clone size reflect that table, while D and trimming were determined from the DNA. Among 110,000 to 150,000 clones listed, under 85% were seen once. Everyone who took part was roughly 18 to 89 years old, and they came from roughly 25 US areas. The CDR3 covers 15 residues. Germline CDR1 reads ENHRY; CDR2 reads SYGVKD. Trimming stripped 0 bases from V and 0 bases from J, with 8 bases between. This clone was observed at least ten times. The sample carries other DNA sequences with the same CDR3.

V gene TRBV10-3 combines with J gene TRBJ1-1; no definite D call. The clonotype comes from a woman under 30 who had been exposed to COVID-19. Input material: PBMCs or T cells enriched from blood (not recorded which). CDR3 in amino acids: CAISESADLNTEAFF. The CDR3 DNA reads TGTGCCATCAGTGAGTCTGCAGATTTGAACACTGAAGCTTTCTTT.